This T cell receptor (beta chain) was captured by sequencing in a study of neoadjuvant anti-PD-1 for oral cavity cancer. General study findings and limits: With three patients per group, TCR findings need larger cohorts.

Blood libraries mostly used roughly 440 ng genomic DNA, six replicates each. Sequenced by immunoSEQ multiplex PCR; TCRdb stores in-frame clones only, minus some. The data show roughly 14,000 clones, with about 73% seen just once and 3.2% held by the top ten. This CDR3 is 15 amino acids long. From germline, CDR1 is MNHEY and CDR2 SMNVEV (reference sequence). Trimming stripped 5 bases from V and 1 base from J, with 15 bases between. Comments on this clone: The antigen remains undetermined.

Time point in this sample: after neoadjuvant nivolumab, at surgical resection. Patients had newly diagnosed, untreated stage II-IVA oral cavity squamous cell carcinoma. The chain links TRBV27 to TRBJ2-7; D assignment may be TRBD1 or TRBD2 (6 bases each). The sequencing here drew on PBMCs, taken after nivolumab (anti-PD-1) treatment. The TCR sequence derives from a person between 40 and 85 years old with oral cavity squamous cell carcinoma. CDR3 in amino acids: CASSQGTVESYEQYF. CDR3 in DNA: TGTGCCAGCAGTCAGGGGACTGTCGAGTCCTACGAGCAGTACTTC.